Shown below are 17 T cell receptor beta chains from a single sample sequenced in a study of response to subunit inactivated influenza vaccine. Each CDR3 protein gets one entry after TCRdb re-called the RT-PCR reads with MiXCR. The data contain approximately 530,000 distinct CDR3 sequences, 6% to 9% of them seen just once; the ten biggest clones take up 10% to 15%. The sequences come from PBMCs from blood, collected roughly 24 months after vaccination. The receptor set was obtained from a man between 50 and 69 years old who received an inactivated influenza vaccine.

This clonotype was observed a handful of times. The chain links TRBV20-1 to TRBJ2-3; 8 bases fit TRBD2. Unmatched junction bases numbered 12, after V lost 5 bases and J lost 5 bases. This CDR3 is 15 amino acids long. Germline loops: CDR1 DFQATT, CDR2 SNEGSKA (reference sequence). The CDR3 sequence: CSAHKRGPRGDTQYF. The CDR3 DNA follows: TGCAGTGCTCATAAGCGGGGGCCCCGGGGAGATACGCAGTATTTT.

This clonotype was seen only a few times. CDR3: CASSLTLHPWGNEKLFF. Written as DNA, the CDR3 is TGTGCCAGCAGCTTAACCCTCCACCCCTGGGGTAATGAAAAACTGTTTTTT. The chain couples TRBV7-2 to TRBJ1-4; D is ambiguous. V was shortened by 2 bases and J by 4 bases, with 17 bases between the two germline ends. Germline CDR1 reads SGHTA; CDR2 reads FQGNSA. CDR3 length equals 17 residues.

In its sample, this clonotype was seen a few times. The rearrangement links TRBV29-1 to TRBJ2-5, with D possibly TRBD1 on 6 matching bases. V was trimmed by 4 bases and J by 5 bases, leaving 11 bases between them. Germline CDR1 and CDR2: SQVTM and ANQGSEA. The CDR3 spans 12 residues. DNA of the CDR3: TGCAGCGTTGCCGGGACACGGGAGACCCAGTACTTC. It is translated as CSVAGTRETQYF. Supplemented by reference TRBV29-1 and TRBJ2-5, the full variable domain reads SAVISQKPSRDICQRGTSLTIQCQVDSQVTMMFWYRQQPGQSLTLIATANQGSEATYESGFVIDKFPISRPNLTFSTLTVSNMSPEDSSIYLCSVAGTRETQYFGPGTRLLVL.

This clonotype has only a few counts. V usage is TRBV20-1 and J usage is TRBJ1-2; D unresolved. Per the germline V gene, CDR1 is DFQATT and CDR2 is SNEGSKA (reference sequence). CDR3 length: 15 amino acids. V was trimmed by 0 bases and J by 0 bases, leaving 11 bases between them. The CDR3 DNA sequence: TGCAGTGCTAGAGAGGTAGTGGACCCTAACTATGGCTACACCTTC. The encoded protein is CSAREVVDPNYGYTF.

The V call is TRBV5-8, the J call TRBJ1-3; TRBD1 is a possible D gene (6 bases). The CDR3 extends over 16 amino acids. The germline V and J ends were trimmed by 4 bases and 4 bases, with 18 bases remaining between them. Germline loops: CDR1 SGHTS, CDR2 YDEGEE. The CDR3 coding sequence is TGTGCCAGCAGCCTGAAGGACAGAAGGGCAGGAAACACCATATATTTT. Translated: CASSLKDRRAGNTIYF.

In its sample, this clonotype was seen many times. The chain is built from TRBV7-7 and TRBJ2-1; D is uncertain. V dropped 2 bases and J dropped 7 bases, with 9 bases sitting between them. CDR3 length equals 13 residues. The germline V gene encodes CDR1 SSHAT and CDR2 FNYEAQ (reference sequence). The CDR3 DNA is TGTGCCAGCAGCTTAAGTGAGTTGAATGAGCAGTTCTTC. Translation: CASSLSELNEQFF.

The rearrangement joins TRBV12-3 or TRBV12-4 to TRBJ1-2; 9 bases match TRBD1. Trimming removed 6 bases from V and 6 bases from J; junction bases left unmatched: 5. CDR3 size: 13 residues. In nucleotides, the CDR3 is TGTGCCAGCAGCTTCGACAGGGGGAATGGCTACACCTTC. It specifies CASSFDRGNGYTF.

Only a few counts were recorded for this clonotype. The rearrangement uses TRBV7-8 and TRBJ2-4; 9 nucleotides agree with TRBD2. CDR3 length: 16 residues. V lost 6 bases and J lost 9; bases outside the gene matches: 15. CDR1 is SGHVS, CDR2 FQNEAQ, per germline. CDR3 amino acids: CASSLSGGTAVGIQYF. DNA of the CDR3: TGTGCCAGCAGTCTGAGCGGGGGGACCGCCGTGGGCATTCAGTACTTC.

This clonotype occurred a few times. The V gene is TRBV3-1, the J gene TRBJ2-5; 12 bases line up with TRBD2. V shed 3 bases, J shed 5 bases, and the junction held 10 bases outside the gene matches. The CDR3 is 17 amino acids. CDR1 LGHDT and CDR2 YNNKEL come from the germline V gene (reference sequence). The chain's CDR3 is CASSQTSGSLGAETQYF. For the CDR3, the DNA is TGTGCCAGCAGCCAGACTAGCGGGAGTTTGGGAGCGGAGACCCAGTACTTC.

This clonotype was counted a few times. The chain recombines TRBV11-2 with TRBJ2-2; D remains unclear. V lost 1 base and J lost 14, with 11 bases in between. Germline CDR1 SGHAT, CDR2 FQNNGV. The CDR3 is made up of 12 amino acids. The CDR3 sequence: CASSLGTHSLFF. Here the CDR3 DNA reads TGTGCCAGCAGCTTAGGGACGCATAGCCTGTTTTTT.

The V gene is TRBV5-1, the J gene TRBJ1-3; no clear D. The germline gives CDR1 SGHRS, CDR2 YFSETQ. Trimming took off 1 base at V and 7 bases at J, with 12 bases between the two ends. The CDR3 has 14 amino acids. CDR3 amino acids: CASSLTNLGNTIYF. In DNA, the CDR3 is TGCGCCAGCAGCTTGACAAACCTTGGGAACACCATATATTTT.

This clonotype was detected a few times. V gene TRBV29-1 combines with J gene TRBJ1-1; 8 bases are a match to TRBD1. With V trimmed by 6 bases and J by 0 bases, 6 bases remained unmatched. Germline CDR1 and CDR2: SQVTM and ANQGSEA. The CDR3 is 14 residues long. CDR3 sequence reads: CSVDRGGMNTEAFF. The DNA for the CDR3 is TGCAGCGTCGACAGGGGAGGGATGAACACTGAAGCTTTCTTT.

The chain combines TRBV19 with TRBJ2-1; no reliable D call. Germline V gives CDR1 LNHDA, CDR2 SQIVND (reference sequence). Trimming removed 4 bases at V and 8 bases at J, with 15 bases between. The CDR3 covers 14 residues. CDR3 amino acids: CASSTSWVRDEQFF. The CDR3 DNA follows: TGTGCCAGTAGTACTTCCTGGGTCCGAGATGAGCAGTTCTTC.

V gene TRBV15 combines with J gene TRBJ2-2; tentatively, D is TRBD1 (6 bases). The CDR3 loop spans 16 amino acids. Per germline, CDR1 LNHNV and CDR2 YYDKDF (reference sequence). V shed 1 base and J shed 3 bases, with 12 bases lying between them. The CDR3: CATSRADRKDTGELFF. CDR3 nucleotides: TGTGCCACCAGCAGAGCGGACAGAAAAGACACCGGGGAGCTGTTTTTT.

The V and J genes are TRBV5-6 and TRBJ2-7; D is possibly TRBD1 or TRBD2 (5 bases each). Germline CDR1 reads SGHDT; CDR2 reads YYEEEE. V was trimmed by 4 bases and J by 3 bases, leaving 17 bases between them. The CDR3 is 15 residues long. The CDR3 DNA sequence: TGTGCCAGCAGCCTGGACGGGGCCTCCTTCTACGAGCAGTACTTC. It codes for CASSLDGASFYEQYF. The whole variable domain, remainder taken from reference TRBV5-6 and TRBJ2-7, is DAGVTQSPTHLIKTRGQQVTLRCSPKSGHDTVSWYQQALGQGPQFIFQYYEEEERQRGNFPDRFSGHQFPNYSSELNVNALLLGDSALYLCASSLDGASFYEQYFGPGTRLTVT.

The chain has TRBV7-9 and TRBJ1-5; 7 positions agree with TRBD1. CDR1 SEHNR and CDR2 FQNEAQ come from the germline V gene (reference sequence). V lost 0 bases, J lost 1 base, and 6 bases stayed unmatched. The CDR3 length is 17 residues. In DNA, the CDR3 is TGTGCCAGCAGCTTAGCTGCGGGGACAGCCAGCAATCAGCCCCAGCATTTT. This codes for CASSLAAGTASNQPQHF.

This clonotype was recorded at least ten times. The V gene is TRBV12-3 or TRBV12-4, the J gene TRBJ1-5; no reliable D call. CDR3 length: 15 amino acids. The V end lost 2 bases, the J end lost 0 bases, and 8 bases lay between the germline ends. CDR3: CASSLSVNSNQPQHF. The CDR3 region has the DNA TGTGCCAGCAGTTTATCTGTTAATAGCAATCAGCCCCAGCATTTT.